Presented here are 28 T cell receptor beta chains from one specimen sequenced in a study of T cells in Graves' hyperthyroidism and ophthalmopathy. TCR beta CDR3 regions were amplified from RNA. A set of HTBI primers served as the primers for a first-round RT-PCR of the TCR CDR3. TCRdb re-analysed the multiplex PCR reads in MiXCR, keeping a single row per CDR3 protein. Here the sample spans around 350,000 distinct CDR3 sequences, roughly 17% being singletons. Specimen: blood. All receptors come from a woman aged 25 to 39 with Graves' hyperthyroidism that later progressed to Graves' ophthalmopathy.

V usage is TRBV30 and J usage is TRBJ1-1; no clear D gene. The V gene's germline CDR1 is GTSNPN and CDR2 SVGIG (reference sequence). This CDR3 comprises 15 residues. The V and J ends lost 4 bases and 2 bases respectively, with 17 bases between them. The CDR3, as DNA: TGTGCCTGGAATTCCCTATTAATGGGTAACACTGAAGCTTTCTTT. Translating gives CAWNSLLMGNTEAFF.

In this sample, this clonotype turned up many times. V is TRBV28 and J is TRBJ1-5; maybe TRBD1 (6 bases). Germline lookup yields CDR1 MDHEN and CDR2 SYDVKM. This CDR3 comprises 16 residues. The V gene lost 3 bases and the J gene lost 5 bases, with 17 bases spanning the gap. CDR3 in DNA: TGTGCCAGCAGTTTCTTTTTACAGGGAAGACATCAGCCCCAGCATTTT. Translating it yields CASSFFLQGRHQPQHF.

This clonotype was counted ten times or more. The chain couples TRBV5-1 to TRBJ1-4, with a weak D call TRBD1 (5 bases). The V gene lost 4 bases and the J gene lost 7 bases, with 20 bases spanning the gap. CDR1 and CDR2 from the germline V gene are SGHRS and YFSETQ. CDR3 length: 16 residues. The CDR3 loop is CASSLDPGRTFEKLFF. Written as DNA, the CDR3 is TGCGCCAGCAGCCTTGACCCGGGACGGACTTTTGAAAAACTGTTTTTT.

This clonotype was counted many times. The chain combines TRBV12-3 or TRBV12-4 with TRBJ2-3, with 12 bases fitting TRBD2. With 3 bases clipped from V and 2 bases from J, the junction kept 12 bases outside the gene matches. The CDR3 has 19 amino acids. CDR3 sequence: CASSFGLAGGGSNTDTQYF. The CDR3 DNA is TGTGCCAGCAGTTTTGGTCTAGCGGGGGGGGGCTCCAACACAGATACGCAGTATTTT.

This clonotype was seen ten or more times. The gene calls are TRBV11-2 and TRBJ2-2, with 8 bases lining up with TRBD2. Germline values: CDR1 SGHAT, CDR2 FQNNGV. CDR3 length: 16 residues. The trim removed 5 bases at V and 2 bases at J, leaving 7 bases unmatched. This CDR3 reads CASSPLSGGNTGELFF. The CDR3 nucleotides are TGTGCCAGCAGCCCCTTGAGCGGGGGTAACACCGGGGAGCTGTTTTTT.

This clonotype was detected many times. This sequence joins TRBV12-3 or TRBV12-4 and TRBJ2-7, with D unclear. The CDR3 is 13 residues long. V was clipped by 2 bases and J by 3 bases, with 8 bases between them. As DNA, the CDR3 is TGTGCCAGCAGTTTATGGGGTGGCTACGAGCAGTACTTC. Translated: CASSLWGGYEQYF.

This clonotype was seen more than once but under ten times. The CDR3: CSARGSGPLGNTIYF. CDR3 nucleotide sequence: TGCAGTGCTAGAGGGTCCGGACCGCTCGGAAACACCATATATTTT. The J gene is TRBJ1-3, the V gene TRBV20-1; no clear D gene. CDR3 length equals 15 residues. Germline V gives CDR1 DFQATT, CDR2 SNEGSKA (reference sequence). The V gene lost 1 base and the J gene lost 4 bases, with 14 bases spanning the gap.

This clonotype was detected only a few times. J is TRBJ1-5 and V is TRBV3-1, with TRBD1 as a possible D gene (6 bases). The V gene's germline CDR1 is LGHDT and CDR2 YNNKEL (reference sequence). With 0 bases removed from V and 2 bases from J, the gap between germline ends came to 17 bases. The CDR3 consists of 18 residues. CDR3 sequence reads: CASSQELYRTERNQPQHF. CDR3 nucleotide sequence: TGTGCCAGCAGCCAAGAATTGTACCGGACAGAGCGCAATCAGCCCCAGCATTTT.

This clonotype was seen a few times. The rearrangement joins TRBV19 to TRBJ1-2, with 11 bases aligning to TRBD1. The germline V gene has CDR1 LNHDA and CDR2 SQIVND (reference sequence). CDR3 length: 16 residues. V was pared by 4 bases and J by 4 bases, with 8 bases of the junction left unmatched. The DNA for the CDR3 is TGTGCCAGTAGTACCCGGACAGGGGGCAGGATCTATGGCTACACCTTC. It codes for CASSTRTGGRIYGYTF.

The chain links TRBV11-2 to TRBJ2-1; D uncertain. This CDR3 comprises 15 residues. The V end was cut by 4 bases, the J end by 9 bases, with 19 bases between. Germline V gene lookup returns CDR1 SGHAT and CDR2 FQNNGV. CDR3 protein: CASSSGSQSLVEQFF. CDR3 coding DNA: TGTGCCAGCAGCTCCGGGTCCCAATCCTTGGTTGAGCAGTTCTTC.

This clonotype was found a few times. The V gene is TRBV3-1, the J gene TRBJ2-5; TRBD1 is a possible D gene (5 bases). The CDR3 length is 15 residues. Germline CDR1 and CDR2: LGHDT and YNNKEL (reference sequence). Trimming removed 2 bases from V and 9 bases from J, with 19 bases in between. The CDR3 sequence is CASSQSPGNIGAQYF. CDR3 in DNA: TGTGCCAGCAGCCAAAGCCCGGGCAATATAGGGGCCCAGTACTTC.

The sample holds many counts of this clonotype. The chain recombines TRBV25-1 with TRBJ2-7; 14 bases align to TRBD2. J lost 7 bases, V lost 4 bases, and 9 bases had no gene match. Germline CDR1 is MGHDK and CDR2 is SYGVNS. This CDR3 has 16 residues. DNA of the CDR3: TGTGCCAGCAGTGGAAAGGGACTAGCGGGAGTTGGAGAGCAGTACTTC. Translating it yields CASSGKGLAGVGEQYF.

This clonotype was counted many times. This chain uses TRBV6-1 with TRBJ2-7; D is undetermined. V lost 3 bases to trimming and J lost 1 base, with 13 bases between them. The germline V gene has CDR1 MNHNS and CDR2 SASEGT. The length of the CDR3 is 15 residues. The chain's CDR3 is CASSDYGRASYEQYF. Here the CDR3 DNA reads TGTGCCAGCAGTGACTACGGTAGAGCTTCCTACGAGCAGTACTTC.

This clonotype was recorded a few times. The chain links TRBV7-9 to TRBJ2-3; no clear D gene. The V gene's germline CDR1 is SEHNR and CDR2 FQNEAQ (reference sequence). Trimming removed 2 bases at V and 9 bases at J, with 15 bases between. There are 14 residues in the CDR3. The CDR3 DNA follows: TGTGCCAGCAGCTTAATTGGGGAAAGGGCCACGCAGTATTTT. Translating gives CASSLIGERATQYF.

V gene TRBV5-1 combines with J gene TRBJ1-1; 10 positions agree with TRBD1. This CDR3 contains 17 residues. Germline CDR1 reads SGHRS; CDR2 reads YFSETQ. The V and J ends lost 3 bases and 0 bases, in that order; junction bases with no gene match: 8. CDR3 residues: CASSSPRDRGMNTEAFF. The CDR3 DNA follows: TGCGCCAGCAGCTCCCCCCGGGACAGGGGAATGAACACTGAAGCTTTCTTT.

The chain couples TRBV5-1 to TRBJ2-2, with 9 bases identical to TRBD1. The V gene's germline CDR1 is SGHRS and CDR2 YFSETQ. This CDR3 region has 19 residues. The ends lost 4 bases at V and 0 bases at J; junction bases unmatched: 13. The chain's CDR3 is CASSVTGTGLFANTGELFF. As DNA, the CDR3 is TGCGCCAGCAGCGTGACCGGGACAGGGCTGTTCGCGAACACCGGGGAGCTGTTTTTT.

The chain links TRBV2 to TRBJ2-1, with D possibly being TRBD1 (6 bases). Germline V gene lookup returns CDR1 SNHLY and CDR2 FYNNEI. Trimming took 4 bases from V and 9 from J, leaving 7 bases between them. The CDR3 has 11 residues. CDR3 coding DNA: TGTGCCAGCAGTGTAGGGGGTGAGCAGTTCTTC. This codes for CASSVGGEQFF.

This clonotype was seen many times. The chain is built from TRBV4-2 and TRBJ2-7; 11 bases align to TRBD1. The CDR3 extends over 18 amino acids. Germline V lookup: CDR1 LGHNA, CDR2 YNFKEQ. V trimming: 0 bases; J trimming: 5 bases; junction bases outside the gene matches: 12. The CDR3: CASSQEGVVGQGAHEQYF. Here the CDR3 DNA reads TGTGCCAGCAGCCAAGAGGGGGTGGTCGGACAGGGGGCCCACGAGCAGTACTTC.

This clonotype was observed many times. The chain combines TRBV2 with TRBJ2-1, with 13 bases fitting TRBD2. From germline, CDR1 is SNHLY and CDR2 FYNNEI. This CDR3 is 18 amino acids long. Trimming at V came to 3 bases and at J to 4 bases, leaving 9 bases not matched to a gene. The CDR3 protein is CASSEGLAGSLHYNEQFF. CDR3 DNA sequence: TGTGCCAGCAGTGAGGGACTAGCGGGGTCCCTCCATTACAATGAGCAGTTCTTC.

This clonotype was picked up many times. The chain employs TRBV30 and TRBJ1-2; tentatively, D is TRBD1 (6 bases). Germline CDR1 reads GTSNPN; CDR2 reads SVGIG (reference sequence). The CDR3 has 14 amino acids. Trimming left V 0 bases short and J 0 bases short, with 8 bases between. The CDR3 loop is CAWSVRGPNYGYTF. In DNA, the CDR3 is TGTGCCTGGAGTGTACGGGGGCCTAACTATGGCTACACCTTC.

The chain uses TRBV27 and TRBJ2-7, with D unresolved. Germline V gene data show CDR1 as MNHEY and CDR2 as SMNVEV (reference sequence). This CDR3 region has 14 residues. Trimming stripped 4 bases from V and 0 bases from J, with 10 bases between. DNA of the CDR3: TGTGCCAGCAGTTCATGGGGAAGCTCCTACGAGCAGTACTTC. Protein product: CASSSWGSSYEQYF.

This clonotype was detected many times. This chain joins TRBV27 and TRBJ1-2, with D possibly TRBD1 on 6 matching bases. The CDR3 is made up of 15 amino acids. V lost 2 bases to trimming and J lost 2 bases, with 12 bases between them. Germline V lookup: CDR1 MNHEY, CDR2 SMNVEV (reference sequence). CDR3 DNA: TGTGCCAGCAGTTTAGGGGGGGGCGCGAACTATGGCTACACCTTC. Translated, it gives CASSLGGGANYGYTF.

At least ten counts were recorded for this clonotype. The chain employs TRBV10-3 and TRBJ2-7; D not resolved. The V end was cut by 2 bases, the J end by 4 bases, with 12 bases between. The germline CDR1 and CDR2 sequences are ENHRY and SYGVKD. CDR3 length: 14 residues. The CDR3 nucleotides are TGTGCCATCAGTGAGCCCACCCCCTTATACGAGCAGTACTTC. This encodes CAISEPTPLYEQYF.

This clonotype showed up many times. The chain combines TRBV6-1 with TRBJ2-7; 7 nucleotides align to TRBD2. Germline assignment: CDR1 MNHNS and CDR2 SASEGT. The CDR3 loop spans 15 amino acids. V trimming: 6 bases; J trimming: 0 bases; junction bases outside the gene matches: 8. The DNA of the CDR3 is TGTGCCAGCAGACGTACTAGCGCGAGCTCCTACGAGCAGTACTTC. Translated, it gives CASRRTSASSYEQYF.

Concerning this clonotype itself: A single base separates this from a much larger clone, so it may be a read error. The chain combines TRBV3-1 with TRBJ1-3; D gene uncertain. V lost 11 bases, J lost 4 bases, and 18 bases lay in between. CDR3 length: 14 amino acids. CDR1 is LGHDT and CDR2 is YNNKEL in the germline V gene (reference sequence). CDR3: CAGGLWGGGNTIYF. The CDR3 DNA reads as TGTGCCGGCGGACTGTGGGGTGGAGGAAACACCATATATTTT.

Ten or more counts support this clonotype. V gene TRBV28 combines with J gene TRBJ1-2, with TRBD1 matching over 8 bases. Germline lookup yields CDR1 MDHEN and CDR2 SYDVKM. V shed 3 bases and J 7 bases; nucleotides not matched to a gene: 10. This CDR3 spans 15 amino acids. Written as DNA, the CDR3 is TGTGCCAGCAGTTTGGCTTTCAGGGGGCTAATTGGCTACACCTTC. This gives the protein CASSLAFRGLIGYTF.

This clonotype came up a few times. The CDR3, as DNA: TGTGCCAGCAGCGTGACAGGGATCCCCCCCGCAACTAATGAAAAACTGTTTTTT. This encodes CASSVTGIPPATNEKLFF. This chain uses TRBV7-9 with TRBJ1-4, with 7 bases identical to TRBD1. Germline values: CDR1 SEHNR, CDR2 FQNEAQ (reference sequence). Trimming cost V 5 bases and J 0 bases; bases outside gene matches: 12. The CDR3 has 18 residues.

This clonotype came up a few times. V gene TRBV20-1 combines with J gene TRBJ2-7; 11 bases are shared with TRBD2. From germline, CDR1 is DFQATT and CDR2 SNEGSKA (reference sequence). This CDR3 region has 14 residues. V shed 3 bases and J 6 bases; nucleotides not matched to a gene: 7. The CDR3 sequence is CSASRSGGAGEQYF. In DNA form, the CDR3 reads TGCAGTGCTAGCCGTAGCGGGGGGGCCGGCGAGCAGTACTTC.